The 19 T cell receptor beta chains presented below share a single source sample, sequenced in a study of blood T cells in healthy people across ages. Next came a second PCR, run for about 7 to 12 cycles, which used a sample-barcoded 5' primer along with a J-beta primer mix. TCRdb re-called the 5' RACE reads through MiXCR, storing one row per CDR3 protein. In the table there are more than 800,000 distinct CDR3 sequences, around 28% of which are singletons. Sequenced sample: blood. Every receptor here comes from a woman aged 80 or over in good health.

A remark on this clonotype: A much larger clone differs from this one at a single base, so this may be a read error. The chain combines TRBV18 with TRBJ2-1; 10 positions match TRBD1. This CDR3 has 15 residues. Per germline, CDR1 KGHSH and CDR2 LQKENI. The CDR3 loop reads CVSSSRQGAANEQFF. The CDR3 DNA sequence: TGTGTCAGCTCATCTAGACAGGGGGCCGCCAATGAGCAGTTCTTC. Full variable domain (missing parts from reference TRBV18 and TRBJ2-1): NAGVMQNPRHLVRRRGQEARLRCSPMKGHSHVYWYRQLPEEGLKFMVYLQKENIIDESGMPKERFSAEFPKEGPSILRIQQVVRGDSAAYFCVSSSRQGAANEQFFGPGTRLTVL.

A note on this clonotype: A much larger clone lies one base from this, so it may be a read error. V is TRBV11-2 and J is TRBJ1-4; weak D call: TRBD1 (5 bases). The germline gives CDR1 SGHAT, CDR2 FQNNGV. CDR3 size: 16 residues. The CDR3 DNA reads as TGTGCCAGCAGCTCGCAGGGTTTCGCAACTAATGAAAAACGGTTTTTT. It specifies CASSSQGFATNEKRFF.

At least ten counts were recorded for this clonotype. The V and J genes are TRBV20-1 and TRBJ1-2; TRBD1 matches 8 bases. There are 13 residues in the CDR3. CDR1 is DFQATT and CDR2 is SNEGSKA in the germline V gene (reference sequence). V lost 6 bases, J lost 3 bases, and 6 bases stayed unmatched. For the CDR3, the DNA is TGCAGTGCCAAGGCAGGGGGCGACTATGGCTACACCTTC. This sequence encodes CSAKAGGDYGYTF.

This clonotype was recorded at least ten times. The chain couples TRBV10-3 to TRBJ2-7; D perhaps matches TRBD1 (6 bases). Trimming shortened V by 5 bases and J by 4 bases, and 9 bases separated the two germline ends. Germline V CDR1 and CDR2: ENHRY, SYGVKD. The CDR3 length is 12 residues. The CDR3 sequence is CAISIQGYEQYF. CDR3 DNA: TGTGCCATCAGTATCCAGGGGTACGAGCAGTACTTC.

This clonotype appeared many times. The CDR3 protein is CASSPTRGVGETQYF. In DNA, the CDR3 is TGTGCCAGCAGCCCTACTCGGGGGGTCGGGGAGACCCAGTACTTC. The rearrangement joins TRBV11-2 to TRBJ2-5; 7 bases match TRBD2. Germline V lookup: CDR1 SGHAT, CDR2 FQNNGV. J gave up 5 bases and V 5 bases, and 11 bases lay outside the gene matches. The CDR3 spans 15 residues. Based on the CDR3 plus reference TRBV11-2 and TRBJ2-5, the full variable domain is EAGVAQSPRYKIIEKRQSVAFWCNPISGHATLYWYQQILGQGPKLLIQFQNNGVVDDSQLPKDRFSAERLKGVDSTLKIQPAKLEDSAVYLCASSPTRGVGETQYFGPGTRLLVL.

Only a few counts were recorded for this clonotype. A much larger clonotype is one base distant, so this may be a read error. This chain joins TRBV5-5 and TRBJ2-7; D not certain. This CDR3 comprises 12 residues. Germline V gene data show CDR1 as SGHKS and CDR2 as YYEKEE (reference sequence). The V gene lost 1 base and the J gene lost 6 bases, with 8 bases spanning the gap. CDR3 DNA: TGTGCCAGCAGCTTGCAGAGGTCCGAGCAGTACTTC. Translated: CASSLQRSEQYF. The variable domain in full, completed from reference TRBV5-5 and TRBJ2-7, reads DAGVTQSPTHLIKTRGQQVTLRCSPISGHKSVSWYQQVLGQGPQFIFQYYEKEERGRGNFPDRFSARQFPNYSSELNVNALLLGDSALYLCASSLQRSEQYFGPGTRLTVT.

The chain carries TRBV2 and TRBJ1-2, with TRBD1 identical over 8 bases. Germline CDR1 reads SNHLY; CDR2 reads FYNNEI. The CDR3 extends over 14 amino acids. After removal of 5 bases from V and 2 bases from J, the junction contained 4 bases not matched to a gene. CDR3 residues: CASSIRTGNYGYTF. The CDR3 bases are TGTGCCAGCAGTATTAGGACAGGGAACTATGGCTACACCTTC.

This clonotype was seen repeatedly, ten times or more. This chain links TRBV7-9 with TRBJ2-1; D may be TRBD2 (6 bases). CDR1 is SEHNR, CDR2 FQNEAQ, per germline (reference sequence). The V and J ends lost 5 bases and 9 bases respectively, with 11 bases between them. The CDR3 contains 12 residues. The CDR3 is CASSRGIPEQFF. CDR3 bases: TGTGCCAGCAGCCGGGGGATCCCTGAGCAGTTCTTC.

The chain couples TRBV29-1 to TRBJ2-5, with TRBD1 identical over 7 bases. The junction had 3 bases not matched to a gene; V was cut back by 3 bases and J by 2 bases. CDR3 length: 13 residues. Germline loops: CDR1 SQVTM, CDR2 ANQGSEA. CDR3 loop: CSVEGDSQETQYF. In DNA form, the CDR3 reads TGCAGCGTTGAGGGGGACAGTCAAGAGACCCAGTACTTC.

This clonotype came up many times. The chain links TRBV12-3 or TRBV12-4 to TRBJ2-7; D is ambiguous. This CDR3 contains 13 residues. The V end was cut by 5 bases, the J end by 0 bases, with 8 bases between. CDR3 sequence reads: CASSRRSSYEQYF. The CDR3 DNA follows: TGTGCCAGCAGTAGGAGAAGCTCCTACGAGCAGTACTTC.

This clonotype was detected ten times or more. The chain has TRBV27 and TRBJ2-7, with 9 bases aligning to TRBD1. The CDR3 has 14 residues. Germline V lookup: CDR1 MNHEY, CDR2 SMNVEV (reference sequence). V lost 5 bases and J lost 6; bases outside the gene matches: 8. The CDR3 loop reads CASSSGTGLGEQYF. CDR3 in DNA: TGTGCCAGCAGTAGCGGGACAGGGCTGGGCGAGCAGTACTTC.

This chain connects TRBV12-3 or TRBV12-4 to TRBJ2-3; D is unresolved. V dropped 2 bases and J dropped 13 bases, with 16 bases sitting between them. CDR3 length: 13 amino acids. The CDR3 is CASSLLTTDAEYF. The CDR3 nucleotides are TGTGCCAGCAGTTTACTTACCACAGATGCGGAGTATTTT.

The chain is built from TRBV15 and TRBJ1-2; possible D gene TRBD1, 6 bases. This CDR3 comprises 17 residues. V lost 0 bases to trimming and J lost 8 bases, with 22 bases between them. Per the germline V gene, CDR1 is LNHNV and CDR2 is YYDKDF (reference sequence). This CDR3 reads CATSRDLLAGVDWGYTF. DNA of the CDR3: TGTGCCACCAGCAGAGATTTATTGGCAGGGGTAGACTGGGGCTACACCTTC.

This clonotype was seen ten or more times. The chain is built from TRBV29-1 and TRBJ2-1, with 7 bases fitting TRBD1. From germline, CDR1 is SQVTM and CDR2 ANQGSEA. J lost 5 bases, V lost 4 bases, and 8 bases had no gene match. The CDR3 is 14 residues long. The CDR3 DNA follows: TGCAGCGTTGGACGGACAGGATTGGACAATGAGCAGTTCTTC. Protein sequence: CSVGRTGLDNEQFF.

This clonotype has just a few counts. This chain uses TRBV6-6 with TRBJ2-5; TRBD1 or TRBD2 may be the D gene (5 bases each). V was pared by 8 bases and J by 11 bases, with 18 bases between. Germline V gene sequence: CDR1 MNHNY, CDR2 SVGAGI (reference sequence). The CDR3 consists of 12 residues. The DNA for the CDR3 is TGTGCCAGCCGGACGGAGGACAATGAGCAGTACTTC. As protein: CASRTEDNEQYF.

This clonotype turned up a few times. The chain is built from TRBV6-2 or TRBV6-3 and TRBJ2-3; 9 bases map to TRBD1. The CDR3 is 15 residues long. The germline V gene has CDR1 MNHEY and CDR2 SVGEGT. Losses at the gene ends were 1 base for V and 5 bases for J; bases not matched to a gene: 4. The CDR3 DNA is TGTGCCAGCAGTTACTTGGGACAGGGCCAAGATACGCAGTATTTT. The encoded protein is CASSYLGQGQDTQYF.

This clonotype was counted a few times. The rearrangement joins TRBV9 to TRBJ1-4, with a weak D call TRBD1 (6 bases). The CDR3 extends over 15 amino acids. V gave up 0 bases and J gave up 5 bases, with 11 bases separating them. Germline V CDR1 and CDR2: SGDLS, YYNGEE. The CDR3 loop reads CASSVDEGGNEKLFF. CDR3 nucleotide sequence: TGTGCCAGCAGCGTAGACGAGGGGGGGAATGAAAAACTGTTTTTT.

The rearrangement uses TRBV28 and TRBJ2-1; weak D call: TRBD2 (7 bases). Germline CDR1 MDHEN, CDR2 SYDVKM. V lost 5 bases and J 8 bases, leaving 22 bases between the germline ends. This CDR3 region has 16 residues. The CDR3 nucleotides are TGTGCCAGCAGTCTTGGGCGGGGGCGTGTTTCCGATGAGCAGTTCTTC. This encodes CASSLGRGRVSDEQFF.

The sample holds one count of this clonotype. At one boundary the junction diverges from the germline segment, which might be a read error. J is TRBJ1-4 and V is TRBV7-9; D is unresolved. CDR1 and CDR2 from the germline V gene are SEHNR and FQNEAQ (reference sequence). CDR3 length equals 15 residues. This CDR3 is CASSLLFATSEKLFF. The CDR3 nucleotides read TGTGCCAGCAGCTTATTGTTTGCAACTAGTGAAAAACTGTTTTTT.